A selection of T cell receptor beta chains follows, all from one sample in a study of blood T cell repertoires in COVID-19. Data came from immunoSEQ multiplex PCR; TCRdb stores just in-frame clones and leaves some out. This table has some 130,000 clones, around 80% appearing once. Sequencing input: peripheral blood. These receptor sequences come from a human donor in a cohort sampled during active COVID-19. Each CDR3 is given with its conserved first and last residue.

j_call v_call cdr3_aa
TRBJ2-7 TRBV10-2 CASSATGTGQQYF
TRBJ1-2 TRBV11-3 CASSNQGNGYTF
TRBJ2-7 TRBV4-1 CASSQDPGPYEQYF
TRBJ1-1 TRBV3-1/TRBV3-2 CASSLQGNTEAFF
TRBJ2-5 TRBV5-4 CASSFGGGIRETQYF
TRBJ2-4 TRBV7-8 CASSLAYGRGGHIQYF
TRBJ1-3 TRBV6-5 CASSRQGASGNTIYF
TRBJ1-5 TRBV7-2 CASSQSSSLSNQPQHF
TRBJ2-7 TRBV5-6 CASSLAEGTSFYEQYF
TRBJ1-5 TRBV10-3 CAISESRILNSNQPQHF
TRBJ2-5 TRBV10-3 CAIMSGPGETQYF
TRBJ2-5 TRBV11-2 CASSSGAGVETQYF
TRBJ2-1 TRBV20-1 CSASGASSYNEQFF
TRBJ2-3 TRBV24-1 CATSGRGGRTDTQYF
TRBJ1-4 TRBV30 CAWSVPRSGRGLLGKLFF
TRBJ1-1 TRBV5-1 CASSHTDSSRAFF
TRBJ2-7 TRBV5-1 CASSLANGRGQNEQYF
TRBJ2-5 TRBV7-9 CAGRGGRETQYF
TRBJ1-6 TRBV4-1 CASSPLDRGDNSPLHF